This passage covers 20 T cell receptor beta chains from one sample sequenced in a study of CD8+ T cells in alopecia areata. As to treatment: oral pan-JAK inhibitor, 5-10 mg twice daily. As the sequencing template, cDNA was produced by extracting RNA and reverse transcribing it. The assay was immunoSEQ multiplex PCR, and TCRdb's table has in-frame clones only and misses some. This table holds more than 200,000 clones, 40% to 55% found once. Material: CD4+ T cells sorted from blood, obtained at approximately week 39, from a patient treated with tofacitinib. The receptors stem from a human donor with alopecia areata.

This clone occurred a few times. This chain uses TRBV10-3 with TRBJ2-1; D is unclear. CDR3 size: 12 residues. CDR1 is ENHRY, CDR2 SYGVKD, per germline. The germline V and J ends were trimmed by 2 bases and 7 bases, with 6 bases remaining between them. CDR3 DNA sequence: TGTGCCATCAGTGAGCGGGTGAATGAGCAGTTCTTC. Protein: CAISERVNEQFF.

The chain joins TRBV5-6 to TRBJ2-6; 7 bases match TRBD1. Germline CDR1 SGHDT, CDR2 YYEEEE. Trimming took 3 bases from V and 2 from J; bases not matched to a gene: 11. The CDR3 contains 18 residues. The CDR3 loop is CASSWGQQGGAGANVLTF. In nucleotides, the CDR3 is TGTGCCAGCAGCTGGGGACAACAAGGGGGCGCTGGGGCCAACGTCCTGACTTTC.

The rearrangement links TRBV18 to TRBJ2-7, with D perhaps assigned TRBD1 or TRBD2 (5 bases each). The CDR3 contains 14 residues. V was cut by 3 bases and J by 1 base, with 10 bases left in between. Germline values: CDR1 KGHSH, CDR2 LQKENI. This CDR3 reads CASSPRDGSYEQYF. For the CDR3, the DNA is TGTGCCAGCTCACCGAGGGACGGTTCCTACGAGCAGTACTTC. Full variable domain (missing parts from reference TRBV18 and TRBJ2-7): NAGVMQNPRHLVRRRGQEARLRCSPMKGHSHVYWYRQLPEEGLKFMVYLQKENIIDESGMPKERFSAEFPKEGPSILRIQQVVRGDSAAYFCASSPRDGSYEQYFGPGTRLTVT.

This sequence joins TRBV15 and TRBJ1-1, with TRBD1 identical over 8 bases. The CDR3 spans 14 residues. The ends lost 0 bases at V and 10 bases at J; junction bases unmatched: 7. Germline V lookup: CDR1 LNHNV, CDR2 YYDKDF (reference sequence). The CDR3 DNA reads as TGTGCCACCAGCAGAGAACTCCTACAGGGGGTAGCTTTCTTT. Translating gives CATSRELLQGVAFF.

This clone was counted only a few times. At the DNA level, this CDR3 is encoded by other sequences in the same sample as well. The chain recombines TRBV19 with TRBJ2-2, with 7 bases identical to TRBD1. The germline V gene has CDR1 LNHDA and CDR2 SQIVND (reference sequence). Unmatched junction bases numbered 1, after V lost 6 bases and J lost 0 bases. The CDR3 is made up of 14 amino acids. As DNA, the CDR3 is TGTGCCAGTAGAGGGGGCTCGAACACCGGGGAGCTGTTTTTT. Translation: CASRGGSNTGELFF.

In its sample, this clone was seen a few times. The V gene is TRBV5-1, the J gene TRBJ2-3; 10 bases fit TRBD2. The CDR3 runs to 17 residues. Unmatched junction bases numbered 8, after V lost 3 bases and J lost 1 base. Germline V gene sequence: CDR1 SGHRS, CDR2 YFSETQ. The CDR3 protein is CASSSWTSGPRTDTQYF. For the CDR3, the DNA is TGCGCCAGCAGCTCATGGACTAGCGGACCTCGCACAGATACGCAGTATTTT.

This chain uses TRBV4-2 with TRBJ1-1; tentatively, D is TRBD1 (6 bases). The germline CDR1 and CDR2 sequences are LGHNA and YNFKEQ. This CDR3 contains 14 residues. V lost 0 bases, J lost 8 bases, and 13 bases lay in between. CDR3 protein: CASSQEVAGTEAFF. The CDR3, as DNA: TGTGCCAGCAGCCAAGAGGTCGCCGGGACAGAAGCTTTCTTT.

The chain links TRBV6-5 to TRBJ1-1; D ambiguous. CDR1 is MNHEY, CDR2 SVGAGI, per germline. The CDR3 spans 15 residues. V gave up 6 bases and J gave up 0 bases, with 14 bases separating them. CDR3 sequence (DNA): TGTGCCAGCAGCCCCGCAGGATTGATGAACACTGAAGCTTTCTTT. This sequence encodes CASSPAGLMNTEAFF.

This chain uses TRBV27 with TRBJ1-5, with 7 bases aligning to TRBD1. Germline CDR1 is MNHEY and CDR2 is SMNVEV (reference sequence). V shed 6 bases, J shed 0 bases, and the junction held 8 bases outside the gene matches. The CDR3 contains 16 residues. CDR3 sequence reads: CASRRQGYNSNQPQHF. DNA for the CDR3: TGTGCCAGCAGGCGACAGGGATATAATAGCAATCAGCCCCAGCATTTT.

This chain uses TRBV11-2 with TRBJ2-1; D is possibly TRBD2 (5 bases). Between the trimmed V and J ends, which lost 1 base and 2 bases, there was a span of 15 bases. The CDR3 consists of 17 residues. CDR1 and CDR2 from the germline V gene are SGHAT and FQNNGV. DNA for the CDR3: TGTGCCAGCAGCTTAGTATCGGTTGGGCGGGCCTACAATGAGCAGTTCTTC. It translates to CASSLVSVGRAYNEQFF. Using reference TRBV11-2 and TRBJ2-1 for the parts outside the CDR3, the full variable domain is EAGVAQSPRYKIIEKRQSVAFWCNPISGHATLYWYQQILGQGPKLLIQFQNNGVVDDSQLPKDRFSAERLKGVDSTLKIQPAKLEDSAVYLCASSLVSVGRAYNEQFFGPGTRLTVL.

The CDR3: CSVDGDTGANVLTF. DNA of the CDR3: TGCAGCGTTGACGGGGATACAGGGGCCAACGTCCTGACTTTC. The V call is TRBV29-1, the J call TRBJ2-6, with D perhaps matching TRBD2 (5 bases). The CDR3 is 14 residues long. The germline V gene encodes CDR1 SQVTM and CDR2 ANQGSEA. V lost 3 bases and J 4 bases, leaving 10 bases between the germline ends.

The rearrangement joins TRBV15 to TRBJ2-5; weak D call: TRBD1 (5 bases). The CDR3 runs 15 residues. Germline lookup yields CDR1 LNHNV and CDR2 YYDKDF (reference sequence). V lost 0 bases and J lost 2, with 10 bases in between. The CDR3 nucleotides read TGTGCCACCAGCAGAGATATAGGACATCAAGAGACCCAGTACTTC. Residues: CATSRDIGHQETQYF.

This clone turned up a few times. This chain uses TRBV28 with TRBJ2-7, with D hard to call. Germline assignment: CDR1 MDHEN and CDR2 SYDVKM. The length of the CDR3 is 11 residues. V was pared by 2 bases and J by 6 bases, with 5 bases between. DNA for the CDR3: TGTGCCAGCAGTTTAGCGCGCGAGCAGTACTTC. Residues: CASSLAREQYF.

This clone came up a few times. The sample has other DNA sequences that encode this CDR3 too. This sequence joins TRBV5-1 and TRBJ2-1, with 8 bases fitting TRBD1. J gave up 6 bases and V 4 bases, and 3 bases lay outside the gene matches. The CDR3 extends over 13 amino acids. CDR1 and CDR2 from the germline V gene are SGHRS and YFSETQ. CDR3 amino acids: CASSLDRGNEQFF. The CDR3 DNA reads TGCGCCAGCAGCCTAGACAGGGGCAATGAGCAGTTCTTC.

This clone turned up a few times. The chain has TRBV4-3 and TRBJ2-7; possibly TRBD1 for D (6 bases). CDR1 LGHNA and CDR2 YSLEER come from the germline V gene. The CDR3 has 13 amino acids. Trimming took 4 bases from V and 5 from J, leaving 12 bases between them. The CDR3 here is CASSLGGGNEQYF. CDR3 nucleotides: TGCGCCAGCAGCCTAGGGGGTGGGAACGAGCAGTACTTC.

V usage is TRBV20-1 and J usage is TRBJ1-1, with D maybe TRBD1 (5 bases). Germline CDR1 and CDR2: DFQATT and SNEGSKA (reference sequence). This CDR3 has 11 residues. Trimming stripped 2 bases from V and 11 bases from J, with 12 bases between. CDR3 sequence: CSARLGGTAFF. CDR3 DNA: TGCAGTGCTAGATTAGGAGGGACGGCTTTCTTT.

The chain links TRBV27 to TRBJ2-1; no firm D call. CDR3 length: 14 amino acids. Germline CDR1 and CDR2: MNHEY and SMNVEV (reference sequence). V lost 3 bases and J 2 bases, leaving 8 bases between the germline ends. CDR3 loop: CASSLFRAYNEQFF. The CDR3 DNA reads TGTGCCAGCAGTTTGTTTAGAGCCTACAATGAGCAGTTCTTC.

This clone occurred a few times. The chain employs TRBV5-1 and TRBJ2-1, with TRBD1 matching 8 bases. The CDR3 loop spans 13 amino acids. The V gene's germline CDR1 is SGHRS and CDR2 YFSETQ. The trim removed 5 bases at V and 5 bases at J, leaving 3 bases unmatched. The CDR3 region has the DNA TGCGCCAGCAGGGGGGACAGGAACAATGAGCAGTTCTTC. Residues: CASRGDRNNEQFF.

This chain links TRBV4-2 with TRBJ1-2; no clear D. The V gene lost 0 bases and the J gene lost 6 bases, with 11 bases spanning the gap. Germline CDR1 and CDR2: LGHNA and YNFKEQ. The CDR3 is made up of 14 amino acids. CDR3 in amino acids: CASSQDGGPDGYTF. The DNA of the CDR3 is TGTGCCAGCAGCCAAGACGGAGGACCCGATGGCTACACCTTC.

This clone showed up just a few times. The chain combines TRBV27 with TRBJ2-5, with a weak D call TRBD1 (5 bases). The CDR3 totals 10 residues. V shed 11 bases and J shed 2 bases, with 6 bases lying between them. In germline, CDR1 is MNHEY, CDR2 SMNVEV (reference sequence). CDR3 residues: CAAGQETQYF. The CDR3 DNA is TGTGCCGCAGGGCAAGAGACCCAGTACTTC.